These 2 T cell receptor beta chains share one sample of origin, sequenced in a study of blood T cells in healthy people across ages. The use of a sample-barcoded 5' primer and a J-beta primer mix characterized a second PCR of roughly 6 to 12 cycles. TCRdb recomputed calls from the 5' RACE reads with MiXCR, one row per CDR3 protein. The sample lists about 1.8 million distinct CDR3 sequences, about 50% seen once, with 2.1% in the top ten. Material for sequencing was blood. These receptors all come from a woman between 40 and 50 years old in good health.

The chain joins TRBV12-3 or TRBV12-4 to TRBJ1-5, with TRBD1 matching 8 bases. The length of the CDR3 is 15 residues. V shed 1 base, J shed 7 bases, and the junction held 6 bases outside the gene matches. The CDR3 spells CASSLVGTGGQPQHF. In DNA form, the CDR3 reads TGTGCCAGCAGTTTAGTTGGAACAGGGGGGCAGCCCCAGCATTTT.

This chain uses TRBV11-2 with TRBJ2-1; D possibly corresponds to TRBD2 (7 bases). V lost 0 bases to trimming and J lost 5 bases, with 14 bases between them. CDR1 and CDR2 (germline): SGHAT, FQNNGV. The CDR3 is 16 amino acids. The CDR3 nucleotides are TGTGCCAGCAGCTTAGAATTCGGGGGGCCAAACAATGAGCAGTTCTTC. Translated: CASSLEFGGPNNEQFF.